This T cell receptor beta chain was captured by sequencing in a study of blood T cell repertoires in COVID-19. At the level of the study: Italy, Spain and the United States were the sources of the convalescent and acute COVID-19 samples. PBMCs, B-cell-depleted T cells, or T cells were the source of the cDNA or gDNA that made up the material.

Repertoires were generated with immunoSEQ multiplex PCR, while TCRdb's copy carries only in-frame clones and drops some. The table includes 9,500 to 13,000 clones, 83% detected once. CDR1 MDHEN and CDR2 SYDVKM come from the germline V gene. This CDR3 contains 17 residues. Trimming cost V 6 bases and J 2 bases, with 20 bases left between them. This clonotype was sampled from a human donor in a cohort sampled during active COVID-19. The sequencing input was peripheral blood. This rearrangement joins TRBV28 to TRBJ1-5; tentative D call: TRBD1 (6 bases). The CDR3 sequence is CASSTPLGDTGNQPQHF. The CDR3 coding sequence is TGTGCCAGCAGCACCCCCTTAGGGGACACGGGCAATCAGCCCCAGCATTTT.